The rows below give T cell receptor delta chains drawn from one sample of a study of gamma-delta chains in newborns, infants, children. TCRdb reran clone calling via CATT on the reads. The sample has roughly 14,000 delta-chain clones, 7.3% seen once. The sequenced sample consisted of blood. These receptors all come from a child who was a newborn, infant or young child, either healthy, febrile or measles-vaccinated (not recorded which). Both conserved end residues are trimmed from each CDR3.

cdr3_length	v_call	cdr3_aa
13	TRDV1	ALGEFSYVTAQLF
13	TRDV2	ACDPLGDTRRQLF
20	TRDV1	ALGVPTFRTGGYPALTAQLF
17	TRDV2	ACEPVLGASSWDTRQMF
16	TRDV2	ACDTWGGRSWDTRQMF
17	TRDV2	ACDTLLGVFSWDTRQMF
13	TRDV2	ACDTGDTETAQLF
12	TRDV2	ACDTVGLTDKLI
17	TRDV2	ACDTWGIRGSWDTRQMF
11	TRDV2	ACDILGIDKLI
17	TRDV2	ACDLLLGDSSWDTRQMF
16	TRDV2	ACDTVSSGSWDTRQMF
12	TRDV2	ACDTYWDTRQMF
16	TRDV2	ACDTTGGYSWDTRQMF
17	TRDV2	ACDTVLGETSWDTRQMF
17	TRDV2	ACDTVLGGGGALTAQLF
16	TRDV2	ACDVIGGYSWDTRQMF
12	TRDV2	ACDILGLTAQLF
14	TRDV2	ACDTMSSWDTRQMF
17	TRDV2	ACDTLLLGSSWDTRQMF
16	TRDV2	ACDWGILDSWDTRQVF
18	TRDV2	ACDTALLGDPSWDTRQMF
15	TRDV2	ACDTVTGVQDTRQMF